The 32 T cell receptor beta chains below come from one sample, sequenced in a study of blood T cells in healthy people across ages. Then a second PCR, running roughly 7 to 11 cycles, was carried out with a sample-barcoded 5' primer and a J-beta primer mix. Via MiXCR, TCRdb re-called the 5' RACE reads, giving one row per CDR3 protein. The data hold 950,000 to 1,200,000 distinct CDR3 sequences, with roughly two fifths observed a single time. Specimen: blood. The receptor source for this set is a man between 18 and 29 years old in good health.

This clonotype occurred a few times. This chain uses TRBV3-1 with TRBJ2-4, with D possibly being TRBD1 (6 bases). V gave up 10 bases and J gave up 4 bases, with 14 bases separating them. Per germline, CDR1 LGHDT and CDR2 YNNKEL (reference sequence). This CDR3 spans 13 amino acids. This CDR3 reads CATKDSVKNIQYF. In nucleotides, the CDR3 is TGTGCCACTAAGGACAGCGTGAAAAACATTCAGTACTTC.

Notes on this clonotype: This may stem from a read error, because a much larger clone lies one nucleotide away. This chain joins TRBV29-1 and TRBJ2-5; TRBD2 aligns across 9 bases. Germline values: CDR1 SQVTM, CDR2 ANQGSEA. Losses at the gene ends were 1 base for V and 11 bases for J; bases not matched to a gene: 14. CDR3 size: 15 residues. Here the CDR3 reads CSVEVLAGPGGEQYF. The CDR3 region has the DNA TGCAGCGTTGAAGTTCTAGCGGGGCCAGGGGGTGAGCAGTACTTC.

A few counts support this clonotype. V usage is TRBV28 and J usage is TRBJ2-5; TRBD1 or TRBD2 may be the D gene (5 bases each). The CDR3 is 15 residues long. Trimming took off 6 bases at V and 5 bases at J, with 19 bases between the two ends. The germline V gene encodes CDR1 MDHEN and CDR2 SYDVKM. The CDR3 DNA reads TGTGCCAGCAGATCCGGGACCCTAAACGGGGAGACCCAGTACTTC. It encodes CASRSGTLNGETQYF.

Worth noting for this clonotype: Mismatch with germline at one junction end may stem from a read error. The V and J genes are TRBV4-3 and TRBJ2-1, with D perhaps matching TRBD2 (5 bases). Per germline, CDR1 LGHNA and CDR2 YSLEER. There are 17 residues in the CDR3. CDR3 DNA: TGCGCCAGCGGCCAAAAAACGACCGGAGGTTTTGGAAATGAACAGTTCTTC. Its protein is CASGQKTTGGFGNEQFF.

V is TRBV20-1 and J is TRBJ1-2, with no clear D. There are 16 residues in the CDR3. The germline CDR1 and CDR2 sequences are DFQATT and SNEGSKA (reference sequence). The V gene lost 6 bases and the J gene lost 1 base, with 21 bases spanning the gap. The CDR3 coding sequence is TGCAGTGCAAGAAGAGCGGCTCAGGATGTTAACTATGGCTACACCTTC. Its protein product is CSARRAAQDVNYGYTF.

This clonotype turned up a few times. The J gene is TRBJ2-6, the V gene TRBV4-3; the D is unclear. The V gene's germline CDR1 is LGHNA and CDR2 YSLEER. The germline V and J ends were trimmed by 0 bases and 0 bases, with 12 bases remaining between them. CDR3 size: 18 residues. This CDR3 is CASSQDRYTSSGANVLTF. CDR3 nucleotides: TGCGCCAGCAGCCAAGACAGGTACACCAGCTCTGGGGCCAACGTCCTGACTTTC.

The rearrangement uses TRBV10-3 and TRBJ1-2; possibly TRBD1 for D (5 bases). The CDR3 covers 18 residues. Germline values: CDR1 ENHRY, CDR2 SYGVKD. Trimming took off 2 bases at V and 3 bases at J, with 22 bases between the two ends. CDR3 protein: CAISELEGAALGYYGYTF. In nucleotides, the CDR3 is TGTGCCATCAGTGAGCTTGAAGGGGCTGCCTTGGGGTACTATGGCTACACCTTC.

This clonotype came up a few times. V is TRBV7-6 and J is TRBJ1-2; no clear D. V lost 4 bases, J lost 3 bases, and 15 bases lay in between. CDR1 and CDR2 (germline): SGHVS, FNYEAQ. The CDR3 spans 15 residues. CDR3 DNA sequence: TGTGCCAGCAGCTCCCTCCCGGGCGCCGACTATGGCTACACCTTC. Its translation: CASSSLPGADYGYTF.

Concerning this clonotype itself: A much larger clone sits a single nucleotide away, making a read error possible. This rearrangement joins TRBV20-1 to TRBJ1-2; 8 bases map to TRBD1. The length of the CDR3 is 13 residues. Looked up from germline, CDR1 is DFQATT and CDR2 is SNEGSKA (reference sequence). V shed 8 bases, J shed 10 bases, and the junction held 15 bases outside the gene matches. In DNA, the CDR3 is TGCAGTACTGTTCGGACAGGGCGTTCTGACTACACCTTC. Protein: CSTVRTGRSDYTF.

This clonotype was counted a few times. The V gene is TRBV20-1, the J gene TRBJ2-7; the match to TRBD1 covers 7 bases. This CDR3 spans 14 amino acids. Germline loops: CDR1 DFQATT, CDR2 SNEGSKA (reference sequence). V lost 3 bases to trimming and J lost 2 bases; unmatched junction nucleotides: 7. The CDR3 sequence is CSASSGTATYEQYF. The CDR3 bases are TGCAGTGCTAGTTCCGGGACAGCTACCTACGAGCAGTACTTC.

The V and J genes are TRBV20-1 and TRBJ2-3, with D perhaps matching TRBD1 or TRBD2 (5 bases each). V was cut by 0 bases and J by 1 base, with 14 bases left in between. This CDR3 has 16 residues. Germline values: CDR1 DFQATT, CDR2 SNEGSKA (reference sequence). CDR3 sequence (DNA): TGCAGTGCTAGAGATCACGAGGGGTTCGGCACAGATACGCAGTATTTT. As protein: CSARDHEGFGTDTQYF.

The CDR3, as DNA: TGCAGCGTTCCCGGGACCCACACAGATACGCAGTATTTT. Encoded protein: CSVPGTHTDTQYF. V is TRBV29-1 and J is TRBJ2-3; the D call may be TRBD1 or TRBD2 (5 bases each). This CDR3 comprises 13 residues. V was trimmed by 5 bases and J by 2 bases, leaving 11 bases between them. The V gene's germline CDR1 is SQVTM and CDR2 ANQGSEA.

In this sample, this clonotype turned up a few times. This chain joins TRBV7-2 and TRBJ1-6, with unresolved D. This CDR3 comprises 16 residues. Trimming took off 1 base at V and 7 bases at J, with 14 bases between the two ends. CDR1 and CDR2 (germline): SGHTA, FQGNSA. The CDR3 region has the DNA TGTGCCAGCAGCTTAGTAACCTCCGTGCGGAATTCACCCCTCCACTTT. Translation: CASSLVTSVRNSPLHF.

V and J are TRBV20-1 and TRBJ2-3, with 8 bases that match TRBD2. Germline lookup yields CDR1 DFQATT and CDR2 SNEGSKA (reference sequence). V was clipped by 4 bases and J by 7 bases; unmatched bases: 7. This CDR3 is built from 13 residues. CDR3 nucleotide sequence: TGCAGTGCTACCCGGACTAGCAGTCATACGCAGTATTTT. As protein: CSATRTSSHTQYF.

This CDR3 reads CASSQGGQDWSEQFF. The CDR3 nucleotides read TGTGCCAGCAGCCAAGGGGGACAGGATTGGAGTGAGCAGTTCTTC. The rearrangement links TRBV3-1 to TRBJ2-1; 8 nucleotides match TRBD1. This CDR3 spans 15 amino acids. Germline trimming cut 1 base from V and 9 bases from J; bases unmatched to any gene: 8. CDR1 is LGHDT, CDR2 YNNKEL, per germline (reference sequence).

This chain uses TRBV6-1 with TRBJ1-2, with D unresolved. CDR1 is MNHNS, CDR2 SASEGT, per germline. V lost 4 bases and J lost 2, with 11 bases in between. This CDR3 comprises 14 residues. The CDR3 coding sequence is TGTGCCAGCAGTGGACGGACGGAGAACTATGGCTACACCTTC. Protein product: CASSGRTENYGYTF.

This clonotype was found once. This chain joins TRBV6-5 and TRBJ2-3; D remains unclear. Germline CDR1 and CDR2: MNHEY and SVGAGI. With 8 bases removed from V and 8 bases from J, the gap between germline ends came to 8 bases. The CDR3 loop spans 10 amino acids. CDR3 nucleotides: TGTGCCAGCGGATATGGTACGCAGTATTTT. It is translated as CASGYGTQYF.

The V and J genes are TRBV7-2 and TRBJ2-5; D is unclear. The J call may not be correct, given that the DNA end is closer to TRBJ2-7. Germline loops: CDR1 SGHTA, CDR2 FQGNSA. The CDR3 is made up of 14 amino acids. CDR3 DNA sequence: TGTGCCAGCAGCCCCTTTTCGGGTTTGCCCGAGCAGTACTTC. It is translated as CASSPFSGLPEQYF.

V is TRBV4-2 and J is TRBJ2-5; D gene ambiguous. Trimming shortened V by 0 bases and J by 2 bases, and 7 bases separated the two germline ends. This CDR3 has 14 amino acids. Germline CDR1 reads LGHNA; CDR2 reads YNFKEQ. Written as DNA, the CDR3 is TGTGCCAGCAGCCAAGAATCTAGACAAGAGACCCAGTACTTC. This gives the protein CASSQESRQETQYF.

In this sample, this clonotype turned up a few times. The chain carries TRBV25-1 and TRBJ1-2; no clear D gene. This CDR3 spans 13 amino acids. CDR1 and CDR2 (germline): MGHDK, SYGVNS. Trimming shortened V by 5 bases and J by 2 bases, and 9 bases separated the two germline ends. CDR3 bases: TGTGCCAGCAGTCTCATAGAAAACTATGGCTACACCTTC. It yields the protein CASSLIENYGYTF.

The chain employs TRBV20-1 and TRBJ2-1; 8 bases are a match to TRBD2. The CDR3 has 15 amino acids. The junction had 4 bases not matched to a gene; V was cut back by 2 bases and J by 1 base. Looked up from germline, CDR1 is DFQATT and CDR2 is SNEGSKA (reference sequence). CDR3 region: CSARKRGQSYNEQFF. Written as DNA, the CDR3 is TGCAGTGCTAGAAAGCGGGGGCAATCCTACAATGAGCAGTTCTTC.

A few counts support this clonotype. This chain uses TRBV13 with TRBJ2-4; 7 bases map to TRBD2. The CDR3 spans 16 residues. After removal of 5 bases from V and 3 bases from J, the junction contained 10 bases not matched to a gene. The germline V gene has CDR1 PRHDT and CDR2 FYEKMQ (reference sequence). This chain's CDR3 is CASSLQSGEFKNIQYF. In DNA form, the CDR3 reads TGTGCCAGCAGCCTCCAAAGCGGGGAGTTCAAAAACATTCAGTACTTC.

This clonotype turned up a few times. The CDR3 loop reads CASSTRSVYGYTF. CDR3 bases: TGTGCCAGCAGTACCCGTTCCGTTTATGGCTACACCTTC. The rearrangement uses TRBV28 and TRBJ1-2, with D uncertain. Germline CDR1 reads MDHEN; CDR2 reads SYDVKM. The CDR3 runs 13 residues. Trimming removed 5 bases at V and 5 bases at J, with 12 bases between.

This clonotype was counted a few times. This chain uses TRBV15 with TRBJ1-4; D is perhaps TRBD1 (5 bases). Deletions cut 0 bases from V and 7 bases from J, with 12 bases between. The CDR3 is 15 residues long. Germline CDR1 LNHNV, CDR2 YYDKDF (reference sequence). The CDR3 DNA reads TGTGCCACCAGCAGAGAGAGGGACGGGGGTGAAAAACTGTTTTTT. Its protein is CATSRERDGGEKLFF.

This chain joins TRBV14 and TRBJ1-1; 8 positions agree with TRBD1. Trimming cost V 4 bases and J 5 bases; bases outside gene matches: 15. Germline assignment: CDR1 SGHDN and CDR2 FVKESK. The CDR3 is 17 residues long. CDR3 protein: CASSLKVLRGPVTEAFF. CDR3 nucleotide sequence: TGTGCCAGCAGCCTGAAGGTCCTCAGGGGGCCGGTAACTGAAGCTTTCTTT.

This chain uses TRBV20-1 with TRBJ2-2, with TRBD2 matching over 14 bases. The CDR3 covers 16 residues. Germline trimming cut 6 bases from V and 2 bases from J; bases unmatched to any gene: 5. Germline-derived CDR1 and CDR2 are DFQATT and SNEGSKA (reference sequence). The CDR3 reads CSAWTSGGSNTGELFF. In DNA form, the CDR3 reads TGCAGTGCATGGACTAGCGGGGGGAGTAACACCGGGGAGCTGTTTTTT.

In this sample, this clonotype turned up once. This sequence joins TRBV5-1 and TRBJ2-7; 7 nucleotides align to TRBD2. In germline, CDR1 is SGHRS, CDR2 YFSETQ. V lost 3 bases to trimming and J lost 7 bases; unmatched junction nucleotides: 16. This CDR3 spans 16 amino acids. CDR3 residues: CASSSAGVGSYNEQYF. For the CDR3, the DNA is TGCGCCAGCAGCTCCGCGGGAGTAGGTTCCTACAATGAGCAGTACTTC.

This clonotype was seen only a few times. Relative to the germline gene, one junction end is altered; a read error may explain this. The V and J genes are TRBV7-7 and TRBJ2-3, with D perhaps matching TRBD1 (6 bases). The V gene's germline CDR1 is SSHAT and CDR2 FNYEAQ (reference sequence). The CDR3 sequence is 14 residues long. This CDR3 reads CASSLSGAADTQYF. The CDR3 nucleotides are TGTGCTAGCAGCTTATCAGGGGCAGCAGATACGCAGTATTTT.

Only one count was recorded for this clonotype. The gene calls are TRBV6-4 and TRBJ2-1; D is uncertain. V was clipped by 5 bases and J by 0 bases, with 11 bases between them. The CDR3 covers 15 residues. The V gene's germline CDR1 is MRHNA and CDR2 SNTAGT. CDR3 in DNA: TGTGCCAGCAGTATCGAGGCAGGCTCCTACAATGAGCAGTTCTTC. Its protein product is CASSIEAGSYNEQFF.

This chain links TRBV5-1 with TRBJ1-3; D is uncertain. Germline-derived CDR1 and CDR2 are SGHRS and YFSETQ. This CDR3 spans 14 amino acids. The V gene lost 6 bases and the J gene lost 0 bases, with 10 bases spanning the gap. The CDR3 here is CASKPDGSGNTIYF. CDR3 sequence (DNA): TGCGCCAGCAAACCTGACGGCTCTGGAAACACCATATATTTT.

The CDR3 reads CASRIGPWNYGYTF. In DNA, the CDR3 is TGTGCCAGCAGAATCGGTCCCTGGAACTATGGCTACACCTTC. The V gene is TRBV12-3 or TRBV12-4, the J gene TRBJ1-2; D remains ambiguous. Trimming left V 6 bases short and J 2 bases short, with 13 bases between. The CDR3 has 14 amino acids.

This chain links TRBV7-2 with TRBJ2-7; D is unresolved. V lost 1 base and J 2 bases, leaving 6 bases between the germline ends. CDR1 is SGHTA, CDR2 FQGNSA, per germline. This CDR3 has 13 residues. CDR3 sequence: CASSLDPAYEQYF. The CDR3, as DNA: TGTGCCAGCAGCTTAGACCCTGCCTACGAGCAGTACTTC. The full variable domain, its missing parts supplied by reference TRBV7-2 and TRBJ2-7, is GAGVSQSPSNKVTEKGKDVELRCDPISGHTALYWYRQSLGQGLEFLIYFQGNSAPDKSGLPSDRFSAERTGGSVSTLTIQRTQQEDSAVYLCASSLDPAYEQYFGPGTRLTVT.